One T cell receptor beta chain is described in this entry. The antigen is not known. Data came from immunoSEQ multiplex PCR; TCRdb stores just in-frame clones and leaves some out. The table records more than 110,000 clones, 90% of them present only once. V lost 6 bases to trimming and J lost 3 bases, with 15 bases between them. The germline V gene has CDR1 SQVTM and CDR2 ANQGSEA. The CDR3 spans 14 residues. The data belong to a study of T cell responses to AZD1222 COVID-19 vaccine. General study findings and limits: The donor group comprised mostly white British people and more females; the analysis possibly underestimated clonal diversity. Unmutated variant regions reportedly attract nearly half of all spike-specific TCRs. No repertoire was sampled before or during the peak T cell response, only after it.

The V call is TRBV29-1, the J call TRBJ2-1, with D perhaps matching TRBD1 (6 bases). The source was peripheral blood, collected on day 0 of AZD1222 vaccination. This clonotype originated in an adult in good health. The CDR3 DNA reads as TGCAGCGTAGAACCACAGGGAATCTACAATGAGCAGTTCTTC. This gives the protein CSVEPQGIYNEQFF.